Sequencing of this T cell receptor beta chain was carried out in a study of blood T cell repertoires in COVID-19. This CDR3 region has 16 residues. Germline assignment: CDR1 SEHNR and CDR2 FQNEAQ (reference sequence). The V gene end was trimmed by 4 bases and the J gene end by 6 bases; junction bases not matched to a gene: 11. The repertoire was sequenced with immunoSEQ multiplex PCR; TCRdb's copy has only in-frame clones and lacks some. Of 170,000 or so clones listed, roughly 80% were seen once; the top ten hold less than 2%. The gene calls are TRBV7-9 and TRBJ2-3; 9 bases line up with TRBD1. Sequencing was performed on peripheral blood. This receptor was identified in a human donor in a cohort sampled during active COVID-19. The CDR3 spells CASSSSGQGRGDTQYF. The CDR3 coding sequence is TGTGCCAGCAGCTCCAGCGGACAGGGGCGGGGGGATACGCAGTATTTT.